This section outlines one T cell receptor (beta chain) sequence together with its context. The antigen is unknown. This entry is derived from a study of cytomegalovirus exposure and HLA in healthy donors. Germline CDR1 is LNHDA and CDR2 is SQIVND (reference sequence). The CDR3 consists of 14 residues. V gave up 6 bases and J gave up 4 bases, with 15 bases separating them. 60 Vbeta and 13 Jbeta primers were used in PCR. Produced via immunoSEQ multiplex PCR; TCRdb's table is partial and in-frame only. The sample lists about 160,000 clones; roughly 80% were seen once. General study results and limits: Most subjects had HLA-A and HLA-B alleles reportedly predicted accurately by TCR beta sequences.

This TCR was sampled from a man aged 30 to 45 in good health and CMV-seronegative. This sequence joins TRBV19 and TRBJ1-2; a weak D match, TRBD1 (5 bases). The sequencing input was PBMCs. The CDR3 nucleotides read TGTGCCAGTAGCCCACAGGAACGCGTCTATGGCTACACCTTC. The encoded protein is CASSPQERVYGYTF. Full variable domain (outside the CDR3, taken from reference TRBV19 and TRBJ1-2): DGGITQSPKYLFRKEGQNVTLSCEQNLNHDAMYWYRQDPGQGLRLIYYSQIVNDFQKGDIAEGYSVSREKKESFPLTVTSAQKNPTAFYLCASSPQERVYGYTFGSGTRLTVV.